The 27 T cell receptor beta chains presented below share a single source sample, sequenced in a study of human T cells and chemical hapten exposure. Using its own MiXCR run on the RACE reads, TCRdb lists one record per CDR3 protein. The sample has fewer than 200,000 distinct CDR3 sequences, about a quarter seen once. Noted time point: patch test 3, about 24 weeks after DPC sensitization. Specified treatment: therapeutic diphenylcyclopropenone sensitization with weekly scalp DPC. This sample comprised whole blood, obtained in connection with sensitization to the hapten diphenylcyclopropenone (DPC). The source is a woman aged 18-29 years with alopecia areata. Some clones in this sample may be carry-over from other donors' samples.

This clonotype was detected a few times. As DNA, the CDR3 is TGTGCCAGCAGCTTAACTGGAATTGACAATGAGCAGTTCTTC. It translates to CASSLTGIDNEQFF. The J gene is TRBJ2-1, the V gene TRBV7-9; the D is unclear. V shed 2 bases and J shed 5 bases, with 10 bases lying between them. This CDR3 has 14 amino acids. The germline V gene encodes CDR1 SEHNR and CDR2 FQNEAQ (reference sequence). Looking up the rest from reference TRBV7-9 and TRBJ2-1 gives the full variable domain: DTGVSQNPRHKITKRGQNVTFRCDPISEHNRLYWYRQTLGQGPEFLTYFQNEAQLEKSRLLSDRFSAERPKGSFSTLEIQRTEQGDSAMYLCASSLTGIDNEQFFGPGTRLTVL.

This clonotype has a handful of counts. The chain joins TRBV7-3 to TRBJ1-1, with TRBD1 matching 7 bases. The CDR3 covers 14 residues. V shed 0 bases, J shed 5 bases, and the junction held 3 bases outside the gene matches. Per germline, CDR1 SGHTA and CDR2 FQGTGA. CDR3 nucleotide sequence: TGTGCCAGCAGCTTAACCCCGACAGGGACTGAAGCTTTCTTT. Translation: CASSLTPTGTEAFF. The entire variable domain, with the rest obtained from reference TRBV7-3 and TRBJ1-1, is as follows: GAGVSQTPSNKVTEKGKYVELRCDPISGHTALYWYRQSLGQGPEFLIYFQGTGAADDSGLPNDRFFAVRPEGSVSTLKIQRTERGDSAVYLCASSLTPTGTEAFFGQGTRLTVV.

This clonotype was detected only a few times. J is TRBJ1-1 and V is TRBV4-2; no clear D gene. Trimming stripped 1 base from V and 4 bases from J, with 13 bases between. CDR3 length: 15 residues. Germline lookup yields CDR1 LGHNA and CDR2 YNFKEQ. CDR3 sequence: CASSQVHGEGTEAFF. CDR3 DNA: TGTGCCAGCAGCCAAGTACACGGGGAGGGCACTGAAGCTTTCTTT.

The V gene is TRBV29-1, the J gene TRBJ1-1; 8 nucleotides line up with TRBD1. CDR1 is SQVTM and CDR2 is ANQGSEA in the germline V gene. The CDR3 runs to 13 residues. V was clipped by 5 bases and J by 5 bases; unmatched bases: 7. CDR3 sequence reads: CSVRGQGRTEAFF. CDR3 DNA: TGCAGCGTTAGAGGACAGGGAAGGACTGAAGCTTTCTTT.

This clonotype was counted between two and nine times. This chain connects TRBV29-1 to TRBJ1-4, with D possibly TRBD1 on 6 matching bases. Germline V gene lookup returns CDR1 SQVTM and CDR2 ANQGSEA. Trimming removed 7 bases from V and 7 bases from J, with 10 bases in between. There are 11 residues in the CDR3. This CDR3 reads CSAGGAEKLFF. The CDR3 nucleotides are TGCAGCGCGGGGGGGGCTGAAAAACTGTTTTTT.

The chain joins TRBV6-5 to TRBJ2-3; TRBD1 or TRBD2 may be the D gene (5 bases each). V lost 0 bases to trimming and J lost 2 bases, with 15 bases between them. This CDR3 spans 17 amino acids. Germline CDR1 is MNHEY and CDR2 is SVGAGI. CDR3 amino acids: CASSYSSGPSYTDTQYF. CDR3 nucleotide sequence: TGTGCCAGCAGTTACTCGTCGGGGCCGTCCTACACAGATACGCAGTATTTT.

V gene TRBV29-1 combines with J gene TRBJ1-5; D might be TRBD1 (6 bases). The CDR3 loop spans 13 amino acids. V lost 6 bases and J lost 5, with 14 bases in between. Per the germline V gene, CDR1 is SQVTM and CDR2 is ANQGSEA. The CDR3 DNA is TGCAGCGTCCAACAGGGTACCTATCAGCCCCAGCATTTT. Translation gives CSVQQGTYQPQHF.

The chain has TRBV11-3 and TRBJ2-1; D remains ambiguous. The germline V gene has CDR1 SGHNT and CDR2 YENEEA. The CDR3 length is 13 residues. V was shortened by 5 bases and J by 6 bases, with 11 bases between the two germline ends. The CDR3: CASSTTLGNEQFF. In DNA, the CDR3 is TGTGCCAGCAGCACTACATTGGGCAATGAGCAGTTCTTC.

This clonotype was found a few times. J is TRBJ2-7 and V is TRBV20-1; 16 nucleotides match TRBD2. The CDR3 sequence is 17 residues long. Germline V gene data show CDR1 as DFQATT and CDR2 as SNEGSKA (reference sequence). After removal of 4 bases from V and 3 bases from J, the junction contained 9 bases not matched to a gene. CDR3: CSATGLAGGPRNYEQYF. The DNA of the CDR3 is TGCAGTGCTACGGGACTAGCGGGAGGGCCGAGGAACTACGAGCAGTACTTC.

V usage is TRBV12-3 or TRBV12-4 and J usage is TRBJ1-5, with unresolved D. The V gene lost 3 bases and the J gene lost 0 bases, with 9 bases spanning the gap. The length of the CDR3 is 15 residues. The CDR3 region is CASSFAVNSNQPQHF. CDR3 coding DNA: TGTGCCAGCAGTTTCGCAGTGAATAGCAATCAGCCCCAGCATTTT.

This clonotype has a single count. V usage is TRBV15 and J usage is TRBJ2-5, with unresolved D. The CDR3 sequence is 13 residues long. Looked up from germline, CDR1 is LNHNV and CDR2 is YYDKDF (reference sequence). V was clipped by 1 base and J by 10 bases, with 13 bases between them. Here the CDR3 reads CATSRVGTLNQYF. The CDR3 region has the DNA TGTGCCACCAGCAGAGTGGGCACCCTGAACCAGTACTTC.

This clonotype was observed many times. The chain carries TRBV29-1 and TRBJ2-1; 7 nucleotides align to TRBD2. The V and J ends lost 4 bases and 4 bases, in that order; junction bases with no gene match: 1. The CDR3 is 12 residues long. Germline loops: CDR1 SQVTM, CDR2 ANQGSEA. The CDR3 is CSVVAGYNEQFF. The CDR3 nucleotides are TGCAGCGTTGTAGCGGGTTACAATGAGCAGTTCTTC.

In its sample, this clonotype was seen a few times. V is TRBV20-1 and J is TRBJ2-5, with TRBD2 matching 13 bases. The V gene end was trimmed by 7 bases and the J gene end by 2 bases; junction bases not matched to a gene: 7. Germline V lookup: CDR1 DFQATT, CDR2 SNEGSKA (reference sequence). CDR3 length equals 15 residues. CDR3 sequence: CSVLTSGRGQETQYF. CDR3 DNA: TGCAGTGTCCTCACTAGCGGGAGGGGACAAGAGACCCAGTACTTC.

This clonotype was recorded a few times. The chain links TRBV6-5 to TRBJ2-1, with 8 bases identical to TRBD1. The CDR3 consists of 16 residues. Trimming removed 5 bases from V and 7 bases from J; junction bases left unmatched: 13. Germline-derived CDR1 and CDR2 are MNHEY and SVGAGI. The DNA of the CDR3 is TGTGCCAGCAGTCCCCGTGGGCAGGGGGCGCGTAATGAGCAGTTCTTC. Residues: CASSPRGQGARNEQFF.

The genes are TRBV19 and TRBJ2-3; D is uncertain. This CDR3 is 13 amino acids long. Germline assignment: CDR1 LNHDA and CDR2 SQIVND (reference sequence). Trimming left V 4 bases short and J 2 bases short, with 7 bases between. The CDR3 reads CASSTYVTDTQYF. CDR3 DNA: TGTGCCAGTAGTACTTACGTCACAGATACGCAGTATTTT. Complete variable domain (other parts from reference TRBV19 and TRBJ2-3): DGGITQSPKYLFRKEGQNVTLSCEQNLNHDAMYWYRQDPGQGLRLIYYSQIVNDFQKGDIAEGYSVSREKKESFPLTVTSAQKNPTAFYLCASSTYVTDTQYFGPGTRLTVL.

This clonotype occurred a few times. The chain recombines TRBV4-1 with TRBJ2-3, with D possibly matching TRBD2 (6 bases). Trimming pared 4 bases from V and 3 bases from J, leaving 20 bases between. The CDR3 runs 17 residues. CDR1 and CDR2 from the germline V gene are MGHRA and YSYEKL. The CDR3 DNA is TGCGCCAGCAGCCGGGGGACTTTGGGGCTTCAAACAGATACGCAGTATTTT. Its translation: CASSRGTLGLQTDTQYF.

The J gene is TRBJ2-1, the V gene TRBV4-3; D is ambiguous. Germline V lookup: CDR1 LGHNA, CDR2 YSLEER. The CDR3 is 15 amino acids. Trimming removed 3 bases at V and 8 bases at J, with 17 bases between. For the CDR3, the DNA is TGCGCCAGCAGCCAGCTGTGGACCCCCTGGGATGAGCAGTTCTTC. Translation gives CASSQLWTPWDEQFF.

The rearrangement uses TRBV15 and TRBJ2-7; 11 nucleotides align to TRBD1. V was pared by 7 bases and J by 5 bases, with 4 bases of the junction left unmatched. The CDR3 totals 13 residues. Germline lookup yields CDR1 LNHNV and CDR2 YYDKDF (reference sequence). The CDR3 loop is CATTLDRGHEQYF. CDR3 nucleotides: TGTGCCACCACGTTGGACAGGGGGCACGAGCAGTACTTC.

V is TRBV4-1 and J is TRBJ2-5; 10 positions agree with TRBD2. Trimming took 0 bases from V and 4 from J; bases not matched to a gene: 11. CDR3 length: 18 amino acids. Germline V CDR1 and CDR2: MGHRA, YSYEKL. This CDR3 reads CASSQEELAGGPPETQYF. The CDR3 DNA follows: TGCGCCAGCAGCCAAGAGGAATTAGCGGGGGGCCCGCCAGAGACCCAGTACTTC.

This chain links TRBV20-1 with TRBJ2-3; 9 positions agree with TRBD2. V trimming: 5 bases; J trimming: 2 bases; junction bases outside the gene matches: 8. Per the germline V gene, CDR1 is DFQATT and CDR2 is SNEGSKA (reference sequence). CDR3 length equals 15 residues. The CDR3 loop reads CSALPGLADTDTQYF. The CDR3 DNA is TGCAGTGCTCTTCCGGGACTAGCTGACACAGATACGCAGTATTTT.

This clonotype was seen ten or more times. The chain uses TRBV18 and TRBJ1-2; 8 positions match TRBD1. This CDR3 comprises 15 residues. V lost 3 bases to trimming and J lost 3 bases; unmatched junction nucleotides: 6. CDR1 KGHSH and CDR2 LQKENI come from the germline V gene. The CDR3, as DNA: TGTGCCAGCTCACCTTCCCAGGGGGCGGACTATGGCTACACCTTC. Residues: CASSPSQGADYGYTF.

In this sample, this clonotype turned up a few times. The chain couples TRBV4-3 to TRBJ2-7; perhaps D is TRBD1 or TRBD2 (5 bases each). The germline V and J ends were trimmed by 4 bases and 5 bases, with 15 bases remaining between them. Germline CDR1 reads LGHNA; CDR2 reads YSLEER. The CDR3 consists of 14 residues. The CDR3 loop is CASSLRGSTHEQYF. CDR3 sequence (DNA): TGCGCCAGCAGCCTCCGGGGCAGTACCCACGAGCAGTACTTC.

This clonotype was found a few times. The CDR3 protein is CASSTGGGTRASTDTQYF. The CDR3 region has the DNA TGTGCCAGCAGCACCGGGGGAGGGACTCGTGCTAGCACAGATACGCAGTATTTT. The chain carries TRBV7-2 and TRBJ2-3; the match to TRBD2 covers 7 bases. Trimming at V came to 5 bases and at J to 0 bases, leaving 14 bases not matched to a gene. The CDR3 runs 18 residues. CDR1 and CDR2 (germline): SGHTA, FQGNSA.

A note on this clonotype: The junction departs from germline at one end; a sequencing error may be responsible. Here the CDR3 DNA reads TGTGCCAGCAGCCCAGACAGGGTTGGGTGGTTTTGGGTCTTC. Encoded protein: CASSPDRVGWFWVF. This chain uses TRBV7-8 with TRBJ2-1, with 7 bases fitting TRBD1. CDR3 length: 14 residues. Germline V lookup: CDR1 SGHVS, CDR2 FQNEAQ.

This clonotype was seen a handful of times. The chain couples TRBV29-1 to TRBJ2-7; D gene unclear. The V end was cut by 0 bases, the J end by 2 bases, with 14 bases between. From germline, CDR1 is SQVTM and CDR2 ANQGSEA. This CDR3 has 15 residues. CDR3 nucleotides: TGCAGCGTTGAAGATGGCTCGGGCGTGGCCTACGAGCAGTACTTC. Amino acids: CSVEDGSGVAYEQYF.

This clonotype was counted only a few times. The rearrangement uses TRBV6-2 or TRBV6-3 and TRBJ2-1; D uncertain. V dropped 4 bases and J dropped 7 bases, with 23 bases sitting between them. The CDR3 spans 17 residues. Germline V lookup: CDR1 MNHEY, CDR2 SVGEGT. CDR3 sequence reads: CASSFYVPRKKENEQFF. The CDR3 bases are TGTGCCAGCAGTTTTTATGTCCCCAGGAAGAAGGAAAATGAGCAGTTCTTC.

This clonotype has just a few counts. The chain is built from TRBV4-3 and TRBJ1-2, with 7 bases identical to TRBD1. Germline-derived CDR1 and CDR2 are LGHNA and YSLEER. V lost 0 bases to trimming and J lost 5 bases; unmatched junction nucleotides: 9. The CDR3 contains 16 residues. In nucleotides, the CDR3 is TGCGCCAGCAGCCAAGATCGGGGGGACAGAACATATGGCTACACCTTC. It codes for CASSQDRGDRTYGYTF.